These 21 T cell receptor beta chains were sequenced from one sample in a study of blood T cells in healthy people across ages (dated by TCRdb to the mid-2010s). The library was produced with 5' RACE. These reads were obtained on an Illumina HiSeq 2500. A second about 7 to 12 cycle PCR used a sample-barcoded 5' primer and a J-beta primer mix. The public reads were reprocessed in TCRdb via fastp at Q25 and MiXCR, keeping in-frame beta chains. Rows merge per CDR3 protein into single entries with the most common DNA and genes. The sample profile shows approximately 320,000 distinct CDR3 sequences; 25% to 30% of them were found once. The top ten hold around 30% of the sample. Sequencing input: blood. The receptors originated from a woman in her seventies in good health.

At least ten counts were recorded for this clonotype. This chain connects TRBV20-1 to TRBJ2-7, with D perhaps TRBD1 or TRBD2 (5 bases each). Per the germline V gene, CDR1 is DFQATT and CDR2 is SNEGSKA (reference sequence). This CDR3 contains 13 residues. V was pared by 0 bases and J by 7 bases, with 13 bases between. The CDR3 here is CSARDPGTKEQYF. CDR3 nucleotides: TGCAGTGCTAGAGATCCTGGGACCAAAGAGCAGTACTTC.

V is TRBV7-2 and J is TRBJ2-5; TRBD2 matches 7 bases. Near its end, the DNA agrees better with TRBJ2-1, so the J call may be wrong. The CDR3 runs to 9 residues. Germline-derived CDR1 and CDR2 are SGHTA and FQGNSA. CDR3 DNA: TGTGCCACAGGACTAGTGCAGTTCTTC. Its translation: CATGLVQFF.

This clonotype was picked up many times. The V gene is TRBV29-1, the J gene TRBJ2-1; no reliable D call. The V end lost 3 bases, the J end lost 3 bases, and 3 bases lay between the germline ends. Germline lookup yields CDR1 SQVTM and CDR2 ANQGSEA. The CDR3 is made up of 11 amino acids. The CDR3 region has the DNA TGCAGCGTTGATGTCTACAATGAGCAGTTCTTC. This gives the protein CSVDVYNEQFF.

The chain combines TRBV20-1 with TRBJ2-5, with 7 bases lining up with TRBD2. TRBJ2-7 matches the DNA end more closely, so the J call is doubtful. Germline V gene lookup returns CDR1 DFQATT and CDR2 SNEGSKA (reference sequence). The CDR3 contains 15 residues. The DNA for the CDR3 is TGCAGTGCTAGGGTCTGGGGGAGCGGGGAATACGAGCAGTACTTC. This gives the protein CSARVWGSGEYEQYF.

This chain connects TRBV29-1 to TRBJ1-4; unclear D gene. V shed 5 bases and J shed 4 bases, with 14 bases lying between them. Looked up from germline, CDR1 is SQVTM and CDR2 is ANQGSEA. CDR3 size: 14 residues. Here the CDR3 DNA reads TGCAGCGTTTCAGGAGCCGAGAATAATGAAAAACTGTTTTTT. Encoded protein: CSVSGAENNEKLFF.

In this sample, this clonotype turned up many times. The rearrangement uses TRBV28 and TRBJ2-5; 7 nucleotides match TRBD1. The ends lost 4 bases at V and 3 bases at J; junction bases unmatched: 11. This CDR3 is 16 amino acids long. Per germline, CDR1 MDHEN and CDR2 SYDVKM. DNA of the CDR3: TGTGCCAGCAGTTCACCTAGACAGGGTTGGGAAGAGACCCAGTACTTC. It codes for CASSSPRQGWEETQYF. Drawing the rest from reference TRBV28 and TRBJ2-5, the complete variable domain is DVKVTQSSRYLVKRTGEKVFLECVQDMDHENMFWYRQDPGLGLRLIYFSYDVKMKEKGDIPEGYSVSREKKERFSLILESASTNQTSMYLCASSSPRQGWEETQYFGPGTRLLVL.

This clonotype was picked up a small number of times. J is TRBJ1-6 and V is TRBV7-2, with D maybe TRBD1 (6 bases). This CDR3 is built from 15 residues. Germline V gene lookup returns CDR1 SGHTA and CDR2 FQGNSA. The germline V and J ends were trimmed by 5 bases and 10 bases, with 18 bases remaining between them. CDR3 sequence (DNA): TGTGCCAGCAGCCTCCAGGGGCCGCTAGGATCACCCCTCCACTTT. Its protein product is CASSLQGPLGSPLHF.

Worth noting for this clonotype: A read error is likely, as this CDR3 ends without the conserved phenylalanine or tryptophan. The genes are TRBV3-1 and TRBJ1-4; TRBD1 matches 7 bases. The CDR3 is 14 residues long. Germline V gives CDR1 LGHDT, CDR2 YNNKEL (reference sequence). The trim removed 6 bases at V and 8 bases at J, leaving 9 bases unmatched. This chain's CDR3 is CASSARTGPEKLFS. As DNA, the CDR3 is TGTGCCAGCAGTGCCCGGACAGGCCCCGAAAAACTGTTTTCT.

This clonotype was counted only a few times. CDR3 region: CASSATSGIYNEQFF. The CDR3 DNA sequence: TGTGCCAGCAGCGCGACTAGCGGAATATACAATGAGCAGTTCTTC. This chain links TRBV9 with TRBJ2-1, with TRBD2 matching 9 bases. The V gene end was trimmed by 3 bases and the J gene end by 4 bases; junction bases not matched to a gene: 5. The germline gives CDR1 SGDLS, CDR2 YYNGEE. CDR3 size: 15 residues.

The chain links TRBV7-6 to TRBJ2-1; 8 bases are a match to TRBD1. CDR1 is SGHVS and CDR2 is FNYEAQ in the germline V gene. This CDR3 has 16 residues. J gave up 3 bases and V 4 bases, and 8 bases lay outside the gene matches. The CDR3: CASSSRGDRIYNEQFF. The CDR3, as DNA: TGTGCCAGCAGCTCCCGCGGGGACAGGATCTACAATGAGCAGTTCTTC.

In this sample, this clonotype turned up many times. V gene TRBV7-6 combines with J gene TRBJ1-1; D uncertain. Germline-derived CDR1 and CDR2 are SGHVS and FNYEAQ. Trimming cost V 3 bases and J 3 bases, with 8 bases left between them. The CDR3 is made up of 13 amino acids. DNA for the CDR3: TGTGCCAGCAGCTTCCAGAGCTACACTGAAGCTTTCTTT. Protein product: CASSFQSYTEAFF.

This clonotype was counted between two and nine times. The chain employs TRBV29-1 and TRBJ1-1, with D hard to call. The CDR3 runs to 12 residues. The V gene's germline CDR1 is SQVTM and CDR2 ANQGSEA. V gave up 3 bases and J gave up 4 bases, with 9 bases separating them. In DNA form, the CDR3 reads TGCAGCGTTGACGGGCAGGTCACTGAAGCTTTCTTT. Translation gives CSVDGQVTEAFF.

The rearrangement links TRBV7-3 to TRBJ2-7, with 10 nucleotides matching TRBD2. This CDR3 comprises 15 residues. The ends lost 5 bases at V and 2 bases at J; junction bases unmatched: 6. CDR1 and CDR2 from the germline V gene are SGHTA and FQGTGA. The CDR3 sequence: CASSPEAGGPYEQYF. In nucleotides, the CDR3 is TGTGCCAGCAGCCCCGAAGCGGGAGGGCCCTACGAGCAGTACTTC. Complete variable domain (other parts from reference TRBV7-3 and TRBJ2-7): GAGVSQTPSNKVTEKGKYVELRCDPISGHTALYWYRQSLGQGPEFLIYFQGTGAADDSGLPNDRFFAVRPEGSVSTLKIQRTERGDSAVYLCASSPEAGGPYEQYFGPGTRLTVT.

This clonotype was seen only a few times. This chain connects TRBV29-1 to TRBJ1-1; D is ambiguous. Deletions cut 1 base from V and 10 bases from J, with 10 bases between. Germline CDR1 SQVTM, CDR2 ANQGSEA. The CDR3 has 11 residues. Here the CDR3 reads CSVEGKGAAFF. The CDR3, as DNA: TGCAGCGTTGAAGGCAAGGGCGCAGCTTTCTTT.

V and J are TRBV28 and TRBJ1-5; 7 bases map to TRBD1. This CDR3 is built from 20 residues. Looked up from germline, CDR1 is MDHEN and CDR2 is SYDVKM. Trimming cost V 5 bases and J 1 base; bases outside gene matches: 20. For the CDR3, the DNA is TGTGCCAGCAGTATACCCAGGGGGGGTTCGGGACGAGGGAGCAATCAGCCCCAGCATTTT. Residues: CASSIPRGGSGRGSNQPQHF.

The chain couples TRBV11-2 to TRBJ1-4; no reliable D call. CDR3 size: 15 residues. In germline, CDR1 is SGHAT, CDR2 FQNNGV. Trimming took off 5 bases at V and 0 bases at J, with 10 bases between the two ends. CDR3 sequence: CASSAARATNEKLFF. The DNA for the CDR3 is TGTGCCAGCAGCGCCGCCCGGGCAACTAATGAAAAACTGTTTTTT.

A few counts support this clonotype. This CDR3 is CSVKRDRDHEQYF. In DNA, the CDR3 is TGCAGCGTTAAACGGGACAGGGACCACGAGCAGTACTTC. The chain joins TRBV29-1 to TRBJ2-5, with TRBD1 identical over 9 bases. The J call may not be correct, given that the DNA end is closer to TRBJ2-7. Germline CDR1 SQVTM, CDR2 ANQGSEA. The CDR3 totals 13 residues.

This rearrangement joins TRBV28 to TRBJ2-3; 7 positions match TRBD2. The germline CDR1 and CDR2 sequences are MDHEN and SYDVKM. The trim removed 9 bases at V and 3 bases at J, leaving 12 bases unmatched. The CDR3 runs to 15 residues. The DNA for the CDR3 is TGTGCCAGTTTTCCTGCGGGAGCTCGTACAGATACGCAGTATTTT. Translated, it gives CASFPAGARTDTQYF. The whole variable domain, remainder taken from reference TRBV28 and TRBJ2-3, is DVKVTQSSRYLVKRTGEKVFLECVQDMDHENMFWYRQDPGLGLRLIYFSYDVKMKEKGDIPEGYSVSREKKERFSLILESASTNQTSMYLCASFPAGARTDTQYFGPGTRLTVL.

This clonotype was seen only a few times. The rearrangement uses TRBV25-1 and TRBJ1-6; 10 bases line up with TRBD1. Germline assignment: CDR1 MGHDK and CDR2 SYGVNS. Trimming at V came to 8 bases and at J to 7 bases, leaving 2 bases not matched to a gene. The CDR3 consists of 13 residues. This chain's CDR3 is CASQGQGNSPLHF. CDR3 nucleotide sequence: TGTGCCAGCCAGGGACAGGGGAATTCACCCCTCCACTTT.

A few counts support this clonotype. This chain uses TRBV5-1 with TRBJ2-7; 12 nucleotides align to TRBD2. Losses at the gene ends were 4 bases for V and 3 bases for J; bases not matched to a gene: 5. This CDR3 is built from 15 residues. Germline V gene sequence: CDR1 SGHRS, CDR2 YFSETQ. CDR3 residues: CASSPRTSGIYEQYF. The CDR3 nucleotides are TGCGCCAGCAGCCCTAGGACTAGCGGGATCTACGAGCAGTACTTC.

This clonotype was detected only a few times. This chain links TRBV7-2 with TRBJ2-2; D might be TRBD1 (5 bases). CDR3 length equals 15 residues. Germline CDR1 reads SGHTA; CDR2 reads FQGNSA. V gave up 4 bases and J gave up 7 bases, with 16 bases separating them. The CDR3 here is CASSSTPQGYGELFF. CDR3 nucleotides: TGTGCCAGCAGCTCTACACCCCAGGGTTACGGGGAGCTGTTTTTT.